The rows below give T cell receptor beta chains drawn from one sample of a study of cytomegalovirus exposure and HLA in healthy donors. Clones were read by immunoSEQ multiplex PCR, and TCRdb kept only the in-frame ones, dropping some. Among 150,000 to 200,000 clones listed, roughly 68% were seen once. The sample consisted of PBMCs. The receptor set was obtained from a man aged 30 to 45 in good health and CMV-seropositive. Both conserved end residues are part of each CDR3. D genes are given only for firm matches. Clone size is not always given. Where it is, it says once, few, many or a class for expanded clones.

clone size,D gene,J gene,V gene,CDR3 protein,CDR3 DNA
.,.,TRBJ2-1,TRBV9,CASSVERELGYNEQFF,TGTGCCAGCAGCGTAGAACGGGAGTTGGGCTACAATGAGCAGTTCTTC
.,.,TRBJ2-1,TRBV7-6,CASSPGYNEQFF,TGTGCCAGCAGCCCGGGATACAATGAGCAGTTCTTC
.,.,TRBJ1-1,TRBV7-3,CASSRIRTKAFF,TGTGCCAGCAGCCGAATACGGACAAAAGCTTTCTTT
.,TRBD2,TRBJ2-5,TRBV5-1,CASSFWTSAQETQYF,TGCGCCAGCAGCTTCTGGACTAGCGCTCAAGAGACCCAGTACTTC
.,.,TRBJ2-1,TRBV11-2,CASSPAENEQFF,TGTGCCAGCAGCCCCGCCGAGAATGAGCAGTTCTTC
once,TRBD1,TRBJ2-7,TRBV5-8,CASSFGTGAYEQYF,TGTGCCAGCAGCTTTGGGACAGGAGCCTACGAGCAGTACTTC
.,TRBD2,TRBJ2-1,TRBV29-1,CSVVGTSGGVYNEQFF,TGCAGCGTTGTAGGGACTAGCGGGGGTGTTTACAATGAGCAGTTCTTC
.,.,TRBJ2-7,TRBV28,CASSFFLAENYEQYF,TGTGCCAGCAGTTTCTTCTTGGCGGAAAACTACGAGCAGTACTTC
.,.,TRBJ1-1,TRBV28,CASSPTQLNTEAFF,TGTGCCAGCAGTCCGACTCAACTGAACACTGAAGCTTTCTTT
.,TRBD2,TRBJ2-5,TRBV30,CACFTGGSETQYF,TGTGCCTGCTTCACGGGAGGCTCTGAGACCCAGTACTTC
.,.,TRBJ2-4,TRBV19,CASSEGDIQYF,TGTGCCAGTAGTGAGGGAGACATTCAGTACTTC
.,.,TRBJ1-1,TRBV18,CASSHGQTVNTEAFF,TGTGCCAGCTCACACGGACAGACCGTGAACACTGAAGCTTTCTTT
.,TRBD1,TRBJ2-5,TRBV7-9,CASILDRDGRETQYF,TGTGCCAGCATCCTTGACAGGGACGGTCGGGAGACCCAGTACTTC
.,TRBD1,TRBJ1-6,TRBV6-5,CASSYQGQKNSPLHF,TGTGCCAGCAGTTACCAGGGACAGAAGAATTCACCCCTCCACTTT
.,.,TRBJ2-2,TRBV30,CAWKQGPSSAELFF,TGTGCCTGGAAGCAGGGCCCAAGCAGTGCGGAGCTGTTTTTT
.,.,TRBJ1-5,TRBV6-5,CASSLIDQPQHF,TGTGCCAGCAGCCTCATAGATCAGCCCCAGCATTTT
.,.,TRBJ2-7,TRBV19,CASRRSGSYEQYF,TGTGCCAGTAGGCGGAGCGGCTCCTACGAGCAGTACTTC
.,TRBD2,TRBJ2-5,TRBV28,CASSPPNSGVWFETQYF,TGTGCCAGCAGCCCCCCCAACAGCGGGGTTTGGTTTGAGACCCAGTACTTC
few,.,TRBJ1-2,TRBV12-5,CASGLVVRANYGYTF,TGTGCTAGTGGTTTGGTAGTCCGAGCTAACTATGGCTACACCTTC
.,TRBD1,TRBJ1-6,TRBV27,CASSLTPGGLRYNSPLHF,TGTGCCAGCAGTTTGACCCCAGGGGGCTTACGATATAATTCACCCCTCCACTTT
.,.,TRBJ2-4,TRBV6-1,CASSEQGTAKNIQYF,TGTGCCAGCAGTGAACAGGGTACAGCCAAAAACATTCAGTACTTC
.,.,TRBJ2-5,TRBV5-1,CASSSLLAQETQYF,TGCGCCAGCAGCTCCCTTCTAGCGCAAGAGACCCAGTACTTC
few,TRBD2,TRBJ2-4,TRBV2,CASIGGGINIQYF,TGTGCCAGCATTGGGGGAGGGATAAACATTCAGTACTTC
.,.,TRBJ2-7,TRBV5-4,CASSDTGGPYEQYF,TGTGCCAGCAGCGACACCGGGGGACCCTACGAGCAGTACTTC
few,.,TRBJ1-4,TRBV30,CAWSTGISRGSEKLFF,TGTGCCTGGAGTACCGGGATAAGTCGGGGGAGTGAAAAACTGTTTTTT
few,.,TRBJ1-2,TRBV5-1,CASSSGDTYGYTF,TGCGCCAGCAGCTCAGGGGACACTTATGGCTACACCTTC
.,TRBD2,TRBJ2-1,TRBV19,CASSIDLGTSPTPFF,TGTGCCAGTAGTATAGACCTTGGGACTAGCCCTACTCCTTTCTTC
.,.,TRBJ2-7,TRBV10-1,CASSDPRDSYEQYF,TGCGCCAGCAGTGACCCCCGAGATTCCTACGAGCAGTACTTC
.,TRBD2,TRBJ2-7,TRBV5-4,CASSPGLGSHEQYF,TGTGCCAGCAGCCCGGGACTAGGTTCTCACGAGCAGTACTTC
few,TRBD1,TRBJ2-4,TRBV11-3,CASSQTFRDRGDDIQYF,TGTGCCAGCAGCCAAACCTTTCGGGACAGGGGGGATGACATTCAGTACTTC
few,TRBD2,TRBJ2-3,TRBV10-3,CAISGLAAEGDTQYF,TGTGCCATCAGTGGACTAGCGGCCGAAGGAGATACGCAGTATTTT